The rows below give T cell receptor beta chains drawn from one sample of a study of blood T cell repertoires in COVID-19. Clones were sequenced by immunoSEQ multiplex PCR, and TCRdb holds only the in-frame ones, with some missing. The sample comprises fewer than 200,000 clones, less than 85% of which are singletons, and roughly 3% rests with the top ten. Sequenced sample: peripheral blood. These receptors came from a human donor with acute or convalescent COVID-19. The donor label of this sample is uncertain. CDR3s include the opening cysteine and the closing phenylalanine or tryptophan. The D gene is left open where the match is weak. The size of a clone is reported for some rows only, either as once, few or many, or as a class for expanded clones.

v_call	j_call	clone_size	d_call	cdr3_nt	cdr3_aa
TRBV7-2	TRBJ2-3	once	NA	TGTGCCAGCAGCTTTAACAGGGCCCGCACAGATACGCAGTATTTT	CASSFNRARTDTQYF
TRBV27	TRBJ2-7	few	TRBD1	TGTGCCAGCAATAAAAGGGGACAGGGGAGGTACGAGCAGTACTTC	CASNKRGQGRYEQYF
TRBV19	TRBJ2-7	NA	TRBD1	TGTGCCAGTAGTATTCGGCCGGGACAGGCCTACGAGCAGTACTTC	CASSIRPGQAYEQYF
TRBV5-1	TRBJ2-3	NA	TRBD2	TGCGCCAGCAGCCCACATACTAGCGGGGGAACAGATACGCAGTATTTT	CASSPHTSGGTDTQYF
TRBV6-5	TRBJ1-1	NA	NA	TGTGCCAGCAGTTACTCCGTTACATTCACTGAAGCTTTCTTT	CASSYSVTFTEAFF
TRBV7-9	TRBJ2-1	NA	TRBD2	TGTGCCAGCAGCCACGGTAGCGGGGGGGCCTACAATGAGCAGTTCTTC	CASSHGSGGAYNEQFF
TRBV7-3	TRBJ1-5	NA	NA	TGTGCCAGCCCTCCCAATTTAACACATAGCAATCAGCCCCAGCATTTT	CASPPNLTHSNQPQHF
TRBV19	TRBJ2-2	NA	TRBD1	TGTGCCAGTAGTAGGGGACAGGGAGGCGGCGGGGAGCTGTTTTTT	CASSRGQGGGGELFF
TRBV11-2	TRBJ1-5	NA	NA	TGTGCCAGCAGCTTAGGGGGGGGCGGGCGTCAGCCCCAGCATTTT	CASSLGGGGRQPQHF
TRBV28	TRBJ2-1	NA	TRBD1	TGTGCCAGCAGTTTGGGGACAGGCGGCTACAATGAGCAGTTCTTC	CASSLGTGGYNEQFF
TRBV20-1	TRBJ2-3	once	TRBD2	TGCAGTGCTAGTGTGGCGGGGGGGAGCACAGATACGCAGTATTTT	CSASVAGGSTDTQYF
TRBV18	TRBJ1-1	NA	TRBD1	TGTGCCAGCTCACCGGGACAGACTAACACTGAAGCTTTCTTT	CASSPGQTNTEAFF
TRBV9	TRBJ2-2	NA	TRBD1	TGTGCCAGCAGCGTAGCGGGACAGTTAAACACCGGGGAGCTGTTTTTT	CASSVAGQLNTGELFF
TRBV3-1/TRBV3-2	TRBJ1-5	NA	NA	TGTGCCAGCAGCCAAGGTGGGGGCAGGATTTATAGCAATCAGCCCCAGCATTTT	CASSQGGGRIYSNQPQHF
TRBV5-4	TRBJ1-1	NA	NA	TGTGCCAGCAGCTTGGGGGGTGGCAGGGCCCTCTCGTCTCAAGCTTTCTTT	CASSLGGGRALSSQAFF
TRBV4-2	TRBJ1-2	once	NA	TGTGCCAGCAGCCAAGGGGCAGGGGCTAACTATGGCTACACCTTC	CASSQGAGANYGYTF
TRBV5-4	TRBJ2-3	NA	TRBD2	TGTGCCGGGAGCAGGACTAGCGGGGGGGCCAGGACCACAGATACGCAGTATTTT	CAGSRTSGGARTTDTQYF
TRBV7-2	TRBJ2-1	NA	NA	TGTGCCAGCAGCTTAAAAAGGAGCTCCTACAATGAGCAGTTCTTC	CASSLKRSSYNEQFF
TRBV18	TRBJ1-2	NA	NA	TGTGCCAGCTCACCACCAGGAGGGATCAGGGATGGCTACACCTTC	CASSPPGGIRDGYTF
TRBV11-2	TRBJ1-2	NA	NA	TGTGCCAGCAGCCCTAGCGTGCGGGGCTACACCTTC	CASSPSVRGYTF
TRBV27	TRBJ2-1	once	TRBD1	TGTGCCAGCAGTTTGGGGACAGGGGTATCAGGTGAGCAGTTCTTC	CASSLGTGVSGEQFF
TRBV28	TRBJ1-6	NA	NA	TGTGCCAGCAGGGGGACACCTTATAATTCACCCCTCCACTTT	CASRGTPYNSPLHF
TRBV3-1/TRBV3-2	TRBJ1-5	NA	NA	TGTGCCAGCAGCCGGAGCAGGGGCAAGCAGCCCCAGCATTTT	CASSRSRGKQPQHF
TRBV7-9	TRBJ1-2	NA	NA	TGTGCCAGCAGCTTAGCGTCGGGGGGCGCAGGTGGCTACACCTTC	CASSLASGGAGGYTF
TRBV19	TRBJ2-6	NA	NA	TGTGCCAGTAGTATACGACTTACAGGGACTGGGGCCAACGTCCTGACTTTC	CASSIRLTGTGANVLTF
TRBV12-3/TRBV12-4	TRBJ1-1	NA	NA	TGTGCCAGCAGTTTACACATGAACACTGAAGCTTTCTTT	CASSLHMNTEAFF
TRBV27	TRBJ2-2	NA	TRBD2	TGTGCCAGCAGTTTTCGACACGACGGACTAGCGGGGGGGAACACCGGGGAGCTGTTTTTT	CASSFRHDGLAGGNTGELFF
TRBV19	TRBJ1-5	NA	NA	TGTGCCAGTATTGATGCCGGGACAAATAGCAATCAGCCCCAGCATTTT	CASIDAGTNSNQPQHF